The 25 T cell receptor beta chains reported below all come from one sample, sequenced in a study of T cell clonotyping in hematopoietic cell transplantation. Libraries were prepared by immunoSEQ multiplex PCR; TCRdb keeps only in-frame clonotypes and omits some of them. This sample has 15,000 to 25,000 clones, with approximately 80% found just once. Sequenced: peripheral blood mononuclear cells. The origin of the receptors is a man in his sixties in good health. Some clones in this sample may be carry-over from other donors' samples.

The chain combines TRBV19 with TRBJ2-2; 7 nucleotides line up with TRBD2. CDR1 is LNHDA, CDR2 SQIVND, per germline (reference sequence). V was pared by 7 bases and J by 6 bases, with 8 bases of the junction left unmatched. This CDR3 is built from 14 residues. The CDR3 is CASTGSGRAGELFF. In DNA form, the CDR3 reads TGTGCCAGTACCGGTAGCGGGCGAGCCGGGGAGCTGTTTTTT.

This chain connects TRBV6-5 to TRBJ2-3; D remains unclear. V lost 0 bases and J 4 bases, leaving 14 bases between the germline ends. Germline V CDR1 and CDR2: MNHEY, SVGAGI. CDR3 size: 16 residues. The CDR3 bases are TGTGCCAGCAGTTACTCCCAGACGGCTGGATCAGATACGCAGTATTTT. As protein: CASSYSQTAGSDTQYF.

V is TRBV6-1 and J is TRBJ2-1; 10 bases align to TRBD2. V lost 3 bases and J lost 7; bases outside the gene matches: 6. CDR1 is MNHNS and CDR2 is SASEGT in the germline V gene. There are 15 residues in the CDR3. For the CDR3, the DNA is TGTGCCAGCAGTGATCTAGCGGGAGAAAATAATGAGCAGTTCTTC. This sequence encodes CASSDLAGENNEQFF.

V gene TRBV4-1 combines with J gene TRBJ2-1; 8 positions agree with TRBD2. The germline V gene encodes CDR1 MGHRA and CDR2 YSYEKL. The CDR3 is 13 residues long. V lost 8 bases, J lost 2 bases, and 2 bases stayed unmatched. The CDR3 region is CASGGRPYNEQFF. The CDR3 bases are TGCGCCAGCGGCGGGAGGCCCTACAATGAGCAGTTCTTC.

The rearrangement uses TRBV20-1 and TRBJ1-4; possibly TRBD1 for D (6 bases). Germline CDR1 is DFQATT and CDR2 is SNEGSKA (reference sequence). Deletions cut 3 bases from V and 14 bases from J, with 13 bases between. This CDR3 is built from 11 residues. The CDR3 here is CSARTTGPLFF. The CDR3 DNA sequence: TGCAGTGCTAGGACGACAGGTCCTCTGTTTTTT.

The CDR3 DNA follows: TGTGCCAGCAGCTTATTGGCTTCACCCCTCCACTTT. Translation: CASSLLASPLHF. The rearrangement joins TRBV7-9 to TRBJ1-6; D gene uncertain. Germline values: CDR1 SEHNR, CDR2 FQNEAQ (reference sequence). The CDR3 consists of 12 residues. V lost 2 bases, J lost 9 bases, and 5 bases lay in between.

This sequence joins TRBV30 and TRBJ1-1; perhaps TRBD1 as D (6 bases). Germline CDR1 is GTSNPN and CDR2 is SVGIG (reference sequence). With 3 bases removed from V and 4 bases from J, the gap between germline ends came to 12 bases. This CDR3 is built from 13 residues. CDR3 region: CAWRGHYGTEAFF. The CDR3 coding sequence is TGTGCCTGGAGGGGACATTACGGCACTGAAGCTTTCTTT.

This clone was detected only a few times. This chain joins TRBV9 and TRBJ1-1; perhaps TRBD1 as D (5 bases). CDR1 and CDR2 (germline): SGDLS, YYNGEE. CDR3 size: 15 residues. V lost 2 bases, J lost 0 bases, and 11 bases lay in between. The CDR3 loop reads CASSVHGALNTEAFF. CDR3 bases: TGTGCCAGCAGCGTTCACGGGGCACTGAACACTGAAGCTTTCTTT.

The chain employs TRBV14 and TRBJ2-7; 8 bases fit TRBD2. CDR1 and CDR2 from the germline V gene are SGHDN and FVKESK. After removal of 4 bases from V and 4 bases from J, the junction contained 18 bases not matched to a gene. The CDR3 runs to 18 residues. CDR3 sequence (DNA): TGTGCCAGCAGCCCCTGGGGGGGCGAGCGGGGGAGTCTTTACGAGCAGTACTTC. Its translation is CASSPWGGERGSLYEQYF.

The chain employs TRBV7-6 and TRBJ2-7, with 13 nucleotides matching TRBD2. The CDR3 runs to 17 residues. With 2 bases clipped from V and 3 bases from J, the junction kept 7 bases outside the gene matches. The germline gives CDR1 SGHVS, CDR2 FNYEAQ. The CDR3 sequence: CASSLRGGLAGFYEQYF. CDR3 DNA sequence: TGTGCCAGCAGCTTACGCGGGGGACTAGCGGGGTTCTACGAGCAGTACTTC.

The chain recombines TRBV4-2 with TRBJ2-3, with TRBD2 matching 9 bases. This CDR3 is built from 17 residues. The V and J ends lost 1 base and 2 bases, in that order; junction bases with no gene match: 7. Looked up from germline, CDR1 is LGHNA and CDR2 is YNFKEQ. The CDR3 nucleotides are TGTGCCAGCAGCCAAGGAGCGGGGGGCTCTTTCACAGATACGCAGTATTTT. Its protein product is CASSQGAGGSFTDTQYF.

The V gene is TRBV7-9, the J gene TRBJ1-4; D is possibly TRBD1 (6 bases). V gave up 0 bases and J gave up 6 bases, with 17 bases separating them. CDR1 is SEHNR and CDR2 is FQNEAQ in the germline V gene (reference sequence). This CDR3 has 17 residues. This CDR3 reads CASSLAEGGQNYEKLFF. The DNA of the CDR3 is TGTGCCAGCAGCTTAGCTGAAGGAGGACAGAACTATGAAAAACTGTTTTTT.

Concerning this clone: A junction boundary mismatches the germline segment, possibly from a read error. The V call is TRBV7-7, the J call TRBJ2-5; possible D gene TRBD2, 6 bases. The CDR3 is 16 amino acids. Germline V gene lookup returns CDR1 SSHAT and CDR2 FNYEAQ (reference sequence). This CDR3 reads CASSSDRRSGQETQYF. For the CDR3, the DNA is TGTGCTAGCAGCTCCGACAGACGAAGCGGGCAAGAGACCCAGTACTTC.

The chain uses TRBV4-3 and TRBJ2-1; possibly TRBD1 for D (6 bases). There are 14 residues in the CDR3. Trimming took 1 base from V and 16 from J, leaving 20 bases between them. Germline lookup yields CDR1 LGHNA and CDR2 YSLEER. Here the CDR3 DNA reads TGCGCCAGCAGCCAAGCCCCAACAGGGTCGGTCAGCTTCTTC. This sequence encodes CASSQAPTGSVSFF.

This clone was detected once. J is TRBJ1-1 and V is TRBV14; D gene unclear. Germline V gene lookup returns CDR1 SGHDN and CDR2 FVKESK. The length of the CDR3 is 19 residues. The germline V and J ends were trimmed by 0 bases and 2 bases, with 22 bases remaining between them. The CDR3 loop reads CASSQEHFPRGGKNTEAFF. CDR3 DNA: TGTGCCAGCAGCCAAGAGCATTTCCCCCGGGGAGGGAAAAACACTGAAGCTTTCTTT.

Sample share makes this clone medium-sized. This chain joins TRBV4-3 and TRBJ1-2; D might be TRBD1 (6 bases). There are 14 residues in the CDR3. The germline V gene encodes CDR1 LGHNA and CDR2 YSLEER. Trimming removed 0 bases from V and 5 bases from J, with 10 bases in between. CDR3 residues: CASSQETGLYGYTF. CDR3 sequence (DNA): TGCGCCAGCAGCCAAGAGACAGGATTATATGGCTACACCTTC.

The V and J genes are TRBV14 and TRBJ2-7; 9 nucleotides agree with TRBD1. The length of the CDR3 is 15 residues. Germline V gene sequence: CDR1 SGHDN, CDR2 FVKESK. J was trimmed by 4 bases and V by 6 bases; bases with no gene match: 10. CDR3 sequence (DNA): TGTGCCAGCAGACAGCGAACAGGGGGCGGATACGAGCAGTACTTC. This sequence encodes CASRQRTGGGYEQYF.

The chain joins TRBV5-8 to TRBJ2-7; possible D gene TRBD1, 5 bases. The germline V and J ends were trimmed by 1 base and 1 base, with 9 bases remaining between them. Per germline, CDR1 SGHTS and CDR2 YDEGEE. This CDR3 contains 14 residues. The CDR3 DNA reads as TGTGCCAGCAGCTTGAGGGGTCTTTCCTACGAGCAGTACTTC. Its translation is CASSLRGLSYEQYF.

The J gene is TRBJ2-2, the V gene TRBV7-3, with D tentatively TRBD2 (6 bases). The CDR3 loop spans 14 amino acids. V lost 5 bases and J 5 bases, leaving 12 bases between the germline ends. The germline V gene has CDR1 SGHTA and CDR2 FQGTGA. The CDR3 DNA follows: TGTGCCAGCAGCCCTATTAGCGGAACCGGGGAGCTGTTTTTT. It is translated as CASSPISGTGELFF.

V gene TRBV2 combines with J gene TRBJ1-5, with D hard to call. The V end was cut by 3 bases, the J end by 0 bases, with 6 bases between. Germline loops: CDR1 SNHLY, CDR2 FYNNEI. The CDR3 is 14 amino acids. The CDR3 DNA reads TGTGCCAGCAGTGATGGAGATAGCAATCAGCCCCAGCATTTT. This encodes CASSDGDSNQPQHF.

The J gene is TRBJ2-2, the V gene TRBV7-9, with TRBD1 matching over 8 bases. The germline V gene has CDR1 SEHNR and CDR2 FQNEAQ (reference sequence). The CDR3 is 12 amino acids. The CDR3 is CGGTGNTGELFF. In DNA, the CDR3 is TGTGGCGGGACAGGGAACACCGGGGAGCTGTTTTTT.

This clone has a single count. This chain uses TRBV5-7 with TRBJ1-1; D call uncertain. TRBV5-7 is an ORF, and what it does is uncertain. With 7 bases removed from V and 4 bases from J, the gap between germline ends came to 14 bases. This CDR3 is 13 amino acids long. CDR3 protein: CASAPWGPTEAFF. CDR3 DNA: TGTGCCAGCGCCCCCTGGGGTCCCACTGAAGCTTTCTTT.

The J gene is TRBJ2-3, the V gene TRBV19; 7 bases line up with TRBD1. Germline V gene lookup returns CDR1 LNHDA and CDR2 SQIVND (reference sequence). CDR3 length: 14 residues. Trimming took 4 bases from V and 4 from J; bases not matched to a gene: 5. The CDR3 DNA follows: TGTGCCAGTAGTAACAGGGGAAGCCCAGATACGCAGTATTTT. Translated: CASSNRGSPDTQYF.

This clone was seen once. The genes are TRBV29-1 and TRBJ1-1; possible D gene TRBD1, 6 bases. The CDR3 spans 11 residues. Germline CDR1 SQVTM, CDR2 ANQGSEA. V lost 7 bases and J lost 1, with 7 bases in between. The CDR3 region is CSAGQNTEAFF. DNA of the CDR3: TGCAGCGCGGGACAGAACACTGAAGCTTTCTTT.

The J gene is TRBJ2-5, the V gene TRBV5-6; possible D gene TRBD2, 6 bases. Trimming removed 4 bases from V and 4 bases from J, with 14 bases in between. CDR3 length equals 14 residues. The V gene's germline CDR1 is SGHDT and CDR2 YYEEEE. This CDR3 reads CASSPSQGGETQYF. CDR3 nucleotide sequence: TGTGCCAGCAGCCCGTCCCAGGGAGGAGAGACCCAGTACTTC.